This TCR beta chain came from a study of blood T cell repertoires in COVID-19. Overall study: Some COVID-19 samples were acute and others convalescent; all came from the United States, Italy and Spain. PBMCs, B-cell-depleted T cells, or T cells provided the cDNA or gDNA that made up the material.

As handled by the study authors: Estimates of nucleated cell counts were drawn from the amplification of reference gene primers. This table comes from immunoSEQ multiplex PCR, and its TCRdb copy is limited to in-frame clones, with some not included. The V and J calls and clone size were taken over from that table, and D and trimming were inferred from the DNA. The sample records 110,000 or so clones, around 90% being singletons. Germline CDR1 SGHRS, CDR2 YFSETQ. This CDR3 is built from 14 residues. The ends were cut back, 9 bases at V and 0 bases at J, with 16 bases in the middle. Sequenced: peripheral blood. The rearrangement uses TRBV5-1 and TRBJ2-7, with TRBD1 as a possible D gene (5 bases). This receptor was identified in a human donor in a cohort sampled during active COVID-19. The CDR3 sequence: CATGKDANSYEQYF. CDR3 DNA sequence: TGCGCCACAGGGAAGGACGCAAACTCCTACGAGCAGTACTTC.